This TCR beta chain derives from a study of blood T cell repertoires in COVID-19. Study as a whole: Both acute and convalescent COVID-19 samples were obtained from the United States, Italy and Spain. The cDNA or gDNA used as material had been derived from T cells, B-cell-depleted T cells, or PBMCs.

In the study's own analysis: Reference gene primers were amplified, and this amplification served to estimate nucleated cell counts. The repertoire was sequenced with immunoSEQ multiplex PCR; TCRdb's copy has only in-frame clones and lacks some. D and trimming were read from the DNA, whereas the V and J calls and clone size are those reported in that table. In the table there are 30,000 to 40,000 clones, 83% of which are singletons. Trimming cost V 4 bases and J 2 bases; bases outside gene matches: 6. There are 15 residues in the CDR3. CDR1 and CDR2 from the germline V gene are SGHTA and FQGTGA. The TCR was taken from a man aged 45-65 years with acute or convalescent COVID-19. The chain links TRBV7-3 to TRBJ1-1, with 8 nucleotides matching TRBD1. Sample: peripheral blood. The CDR3 is CASSSGTGHNTEAFF. In nucleotides, the CDR3 is TGTGCCAGCAGCTCAGGGACAGGCCATAACACTGAAGCTTTCTTT.